Each of the 5 T cell receptor beta chains below was sequenced from the same sample in a study of T cells in Graves' hyperthyroidism and ophthalmopathy. Amplification targeted TCR beta CDR3 regions from RNA transcripts. First-round RT-PCR with HTBI primers amplified the TCR CDR3 region. Using its own MiXCR run on the multiplex PCR reads, TCRdb lists one record per CDR3 protein. The top ten hold about 8.3% of the sample, which has roughly 570,000 distinct CDR3 sequences, about half seen once. Sequencing was carried out using peripheral blood or thyroid tissue (not recorded which). Receptors originate from a woman aged 18 to 35 with Graves' hyperthyroidism.

The gene calls are TRBV7-3 and TRBJ2-7, with TRBD2 matching 9 bases. The end of the DNA fits TRBJ2-1 better, so the J call may be wrong. CDR3 length equals 14 residues. CDR1 is SGHTA, CDR2 FQGTGA, per germline. CDR3: CASSGTSGRTEQFF. CDR3 coding DNA: TGTGCCAGCAGCGGCACTAGCGGGCGGACGGAGCAGTTCTTC.

The V gene is TRBV6-1, the J gene TRBJ1-1; perhaps TRBD1 as D (5 bases). Between the trimmed V and J ends, which lost 5 bases and 2 bases, there was a span of 12 bases. From germline, CDR1 is MNHNS and CDR2 SASEGT. This CDR3 has 14 amino acids. In DNA form, the CDR3 reads TGTGCCAGCAGTCCGCACGACAGCAACACTGAAGCTTTCTTT. This gives the protein CASSPHDSNTEAFF.

This clonotype was seen repeatedly, ten times or more. The chain joins TRBV5-6 to TRBJ1-2; maybe TRBD1 (5 bases). The V end was cut by 3 bases, the J end by 4 bases, with 10 bases between. The germline gives CDR1 SGHDT, CDR2 YYEEEE. This CDR3 comprises 13 residues. CDR3 DNA sequence: TGTGCCAGCAGCTCCGACAGAGCCTATGGCTACACCTTC. Protein product: CASSSDRAYGYTF. Full variable domain (outside the CDR3, taken from reference TRBV5-6 and TRBJ1-2): DAGVTQSPTHLIKTRGQQVTLRCSPKSGHDTVSWYQQALGQGPQFIFQYYEEEERQRGNFPDRFSGHQFPNYSSELNVNALLLGDSALYLCASSSDRAYGYTFGSGTRLTVV.

This clonotype was found many times. CDR3 DNA: TGCGCCAGCAGCCACCCGGGACAGGGCTACGAGCAGTACTTC. Protein: CASSHPGQGYEQYF. V is TRBV4-1 and J is TRBJ2-7; 9 bases are shared with TRBD1. This CDR3 comprises 14 residues. Trimming cost V 3 bases and J 3 bases; bases outside gene matches: 3. Looked up from germline, CDR1 is MGHRA and CDR2 is YSYEKL.

The chain joins TRBV19 to TRBJ2-7; 11 bases match TRBD2. Germline V CDR1 and CDR2: LNHDA, SQIVND (reference sequence). V shed 3 bases, J shed 5 bases, and the junction held 6 bases outside the gene matches. The CDR3 runs 15 residues. CDR3 nucleotide sequence: TGTGCCAGTAGTATTACTAGCGGGAGTTTCGACGAGCAGTACTTC. It encodes CASSITSGSFDEQYF. Full variable domain (remainder filled in from reference TRBV19 and TRBJ2-7): DGGITQSPKYLFRKEGQNVTLSCEQNLNHDAMYWYRQDPGQGLRLIYYSQIVNDFQKGDIAEGYSVSREKKESFPLTVTSAQKNPTAFYLCASSITSGSFDEQYFGPGTRLTVT.